Listed below are T cell receptor beta chains from one sample, sequenced in a study of blood T cells in healthy people across ages. TCRdb analysed the 5' RACE reads with MiXCR anew, one entry per CDR3 protein. The sample comprises 600,000 to 900,000 distinct CDR3 sequences, around a quarter of which are singletons, and under 3% rests with the top ten. The sample was also reused in another study, on T cells of mothers and their children.

The sequenced sample consisted of blood. The receptors stem from a boy aged 5-17 years in good health. The CDR3 runs from the conserved cysteine through the conserved F or W. Each record gives: CDR3 protein, V gene, J gene.

cdr3_aa: CASSLARASGQETQYF
v_call: TRBV5-1
j_call: TRBJ2-5

cdr3_aa: CASSSGMDREDIQYF
v_call: TRBV7-9
j_call: TRBJ2-4

cdr3_aa: CASKERGSSYNEQFF
v_call: TRBV5-8
j_call: TRBJ2-1

cdr3_aa: CASSEVGPYEQYF
v_call: TRBV10-2
j_call: NA

cdr3_aa: CSATVGGLAGELFF
v_call: TRBV20-1
j_call: TRBJ2-2

cdr3_aa: CAGSEARDEQFF
v_call: TRBV6-1
j_call: TRBJ2-1

cdr3_aa: CASSHRLGTVYNEQFF
v_call: TRBV6-5
j_call: TRBJ2-1

cdr3_aa: CASSFVQGMNTEAFF
v_call: TRBV28
j_call: TRBJ1-1

cdr3_aa: CASRTGTGANVLTF
v_call: TRBV12-3/TRBV12-4
j_call: TRBJ2-6

cdr3_aa: CASTKGALTGDEQFF
v_call: TRBV3-1
j_call: NA

cdr3_aa: CASSLGWGSNEQFF
v_call: TRBV7-8
j_call: TRBJ2-1

cdr3_aa: CASRHTSGEYTEAFF
v_call: TRBV7-2
j_call: TRBJ1-1

cdr3_aa: CASSQGWQNPGELFF
v_call: TRBV4-3
j_call: TRBJ2-2

cdr3_aa: CASRQGLGGAPDNEQFF
v_call: TRBV3-1
j_call: NA

cdr3_aa: CASSHLQGKSYEQYF
v_call: TRBV11-2
j_call: NA

cdr3_aa: CSASVPSARTDTQYF
v_call: TRBV20-1
j_call: TRBJ2-3

cdr3_aa: CASGPAPNTGELFF
v_call: TRBV7-3
j_call: TRBJ2-2

cdr3_aa: CSARPPGQGYGYTF
v_call: TRBV20-1
j_call: TRBJ1-2

cdr3_aa: CASSALTGASTEAFF
v_call: TRBV6-1
j_call: TRBJ1-1

cdr3_aa: CASGMGFEQYF
v_call: TRBV11-2
j_call: NA

cdr3_aa: CASSPYGGAQTQYF
v_call: TRBV12-3/TRBV12-4
j_call: TRBJ2-5

cdr3_aa: CASSTGTSAQETQYF
v_call: TRBV19
j_call: TRBJ2-5

cdr3_aa: CASSQRSSGKSNEQFF
v_call: TRBV4-2
j_call: TRBJ2-1

cdr3_aa: CASSLEGTANYEQYF
v_call: TRBV12-3/TRBV12-4
j_call: TRBJ2-7

cdr3_aa: CASSRGQILSEAFF
v_call: TRBV28
j_call: TRBJ1-1

cdr3_aa: CASSPRDRPYTEAFF
v_call: TRBV9
j_call: TRBJ1-1

cdr3_aa: CASSQGGTQNEQFF
v_call: TRBV3-1
j_call: TRBJ2-1

cdr3_aa: CASRARRGFEQYF
v_call: TRBV28
j_call: TRBJ2-7

cdr3_aa: CASSLMLRQGLDIQYF
v_call: TRBV28
j_call: TRBJ2-4

cdr3_aa: CSVEVLGVNTEAFF
v_call: TRBV29-1
j_call: TRBJ1-1